A single TCR beta chain is shown here with its context. Some clones are missing from TCRdb's copy, which holds only in-frame ones; the method was immunoSEQ multiplex PCR. This sample has 85,000 to 100,000 clones, with more than 90% found just once. The sample comes from a study of technical replicates of blood from a handful of donors. The CDR3 spans 18 residues. V lost 4 bases and J lost 2; bases outside the gene matches: 12. Germline lookup yields CDR1 SGHTS and CDR2 YDEGEE. This sequence originates from a human donor in good health. The sequenced material came from T cells isolated from PBMCs. The J gene is TRBJ2-3, the V gene TRBV5-8; 11 bases line up with TRBD2. The DNA for the CDR3 is TGTGCCAGCAGCGGGACAGACGGGACTAGCGGAAACACAGATACGCAGTATTTT. It codes for CASSGTDGTSGNTDTQYF.